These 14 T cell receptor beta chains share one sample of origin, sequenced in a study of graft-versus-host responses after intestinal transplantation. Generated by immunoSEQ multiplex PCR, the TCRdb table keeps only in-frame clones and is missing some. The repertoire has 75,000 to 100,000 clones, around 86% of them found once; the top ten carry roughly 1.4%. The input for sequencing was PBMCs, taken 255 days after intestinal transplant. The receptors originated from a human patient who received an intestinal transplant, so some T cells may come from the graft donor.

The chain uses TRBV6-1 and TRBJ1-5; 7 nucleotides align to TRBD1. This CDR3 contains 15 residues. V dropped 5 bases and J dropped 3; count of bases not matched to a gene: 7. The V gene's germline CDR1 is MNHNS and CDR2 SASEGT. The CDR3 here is CASSLNRGINQPQHF. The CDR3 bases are TGTGCCAGCAGTCTCAACAGGGGAATCAATCAGCCCCAGCATTTT.

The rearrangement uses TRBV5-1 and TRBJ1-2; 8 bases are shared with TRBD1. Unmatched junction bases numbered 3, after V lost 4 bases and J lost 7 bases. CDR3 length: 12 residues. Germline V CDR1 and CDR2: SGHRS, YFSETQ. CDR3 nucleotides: TGCGCCAGCAGCCCGACAGGGGTTGGCTACACCTTC. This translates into CASSPTGVGYTF.

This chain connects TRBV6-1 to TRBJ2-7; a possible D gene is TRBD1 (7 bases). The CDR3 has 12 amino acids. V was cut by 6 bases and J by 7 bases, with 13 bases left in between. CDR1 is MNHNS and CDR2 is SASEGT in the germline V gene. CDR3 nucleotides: TGTGCCAGCAGACCACCAGGGGGGGAGCAGTACGTC. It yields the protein CASRPPGGEQYV.

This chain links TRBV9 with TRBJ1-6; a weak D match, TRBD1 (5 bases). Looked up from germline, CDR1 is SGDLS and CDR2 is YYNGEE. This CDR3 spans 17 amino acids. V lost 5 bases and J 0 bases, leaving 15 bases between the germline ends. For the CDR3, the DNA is TGTGCCAGCAGAGCCGGGACGTTCAGCTCCTATAATTCACCCCTCCACTTT. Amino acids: CASRAGTFSSYNSPLHF. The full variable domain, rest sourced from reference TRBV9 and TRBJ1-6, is DSGVTQTPKHLITATGQRVTLRCSPRSGDLSVYWYQQSLDQGLQFLIQYYNGEERAKGNILERFSAQQFPDLHSELNLSSLELGDSALYFCASRAGTFSSYNSPLHFGNGTRLTVT.

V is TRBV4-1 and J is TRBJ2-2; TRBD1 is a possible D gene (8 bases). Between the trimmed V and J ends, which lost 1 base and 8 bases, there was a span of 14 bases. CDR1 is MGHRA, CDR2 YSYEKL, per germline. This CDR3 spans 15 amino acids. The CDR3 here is CASSQGGQGLGELFF. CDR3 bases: TGCGCCAGCAGCCAAGGCGGACAGGGACTAGGGGAGCTGTTTTTT.

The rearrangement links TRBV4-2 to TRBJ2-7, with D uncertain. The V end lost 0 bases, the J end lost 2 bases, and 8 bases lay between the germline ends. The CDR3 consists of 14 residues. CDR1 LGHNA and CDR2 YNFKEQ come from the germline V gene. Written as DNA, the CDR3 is TGTGCCAGCAGCCAAGACCAGGTCGCCTACGAGCAGTACTTC. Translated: CASSQDQVAYEQYF.

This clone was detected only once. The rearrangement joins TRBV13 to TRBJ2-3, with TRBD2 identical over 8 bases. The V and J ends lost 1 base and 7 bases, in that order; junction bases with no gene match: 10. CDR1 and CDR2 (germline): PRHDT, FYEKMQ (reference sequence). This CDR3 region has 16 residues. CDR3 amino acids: CASSLVLAGNPNTQYF. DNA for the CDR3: TGTGCCAGCAGCTTAGTGTTAGCGGGGAACCCGAATACGCAGTATTTT.

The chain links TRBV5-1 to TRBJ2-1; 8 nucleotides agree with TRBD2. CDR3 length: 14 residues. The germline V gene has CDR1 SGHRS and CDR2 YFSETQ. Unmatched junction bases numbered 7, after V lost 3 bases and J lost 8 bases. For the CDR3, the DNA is TGCGCCAGCAGCTACAGGACTAGCATCGATGAGCAGTTCTTC. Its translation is CASSYRTSIDEQFF.

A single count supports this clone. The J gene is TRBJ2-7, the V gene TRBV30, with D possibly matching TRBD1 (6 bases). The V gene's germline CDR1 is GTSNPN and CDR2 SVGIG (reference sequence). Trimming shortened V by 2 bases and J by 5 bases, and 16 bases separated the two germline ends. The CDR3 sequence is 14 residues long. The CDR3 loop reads CAWSTGRNFHEQYF. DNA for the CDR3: TGTGCCTGGAGTACAGGGAGAAATTTCCACGAGCAGTACTTC.

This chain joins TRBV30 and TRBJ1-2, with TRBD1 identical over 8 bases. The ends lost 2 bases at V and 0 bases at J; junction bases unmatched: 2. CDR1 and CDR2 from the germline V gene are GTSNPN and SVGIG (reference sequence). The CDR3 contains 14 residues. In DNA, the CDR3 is TGTGCCTGGAGTCCGACAGGGGCTAACTATGGCTACACCTTC. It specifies CAWSPTGANYGYTF.

The DNA for the CDR3 is TGTGCCAGCAGCCCCCCCGGACAGGCCACTGAAGCTTTCTTT. Amino acids: CASSPPGQATEAFF. The V call is TRBV11-2, the J call TRBJ1-1; 7 bases map to TRBD1. This CDR3 comprises 14 residues. Trimming at V came to 5 bases and at J to 4 bases, leaving 7 bases not matched to a gene. CDR1 and CDR2 from the germline V gene are SGHAT and FQNNGV.

The chain's CDR3 is CASSYAGEQYV. CDR3 nucleotide sequence: TGTGCCAGCAGTTATGCTGGCGAGCAGTACGTC. The V gene is TRBV6-5, the J gene TRBJ2-7; D is ambiguous. Trimming removed 3 bases at V and 6 bases at J, with 6 bases between. The CDR3 loop spans 11 amino acids. CDR1 and CDR2 (germline): MNHEY, SVGAGI.

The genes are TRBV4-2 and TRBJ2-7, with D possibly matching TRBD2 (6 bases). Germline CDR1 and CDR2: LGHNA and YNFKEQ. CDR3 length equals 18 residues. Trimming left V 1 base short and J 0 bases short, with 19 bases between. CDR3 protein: CASSQGPVLAARSYEQYF. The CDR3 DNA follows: TGTGCCAGCAGCCAAGGTCCCGTCTTAGCGGCCCGCTCCTACGAGCAGTACTTC.

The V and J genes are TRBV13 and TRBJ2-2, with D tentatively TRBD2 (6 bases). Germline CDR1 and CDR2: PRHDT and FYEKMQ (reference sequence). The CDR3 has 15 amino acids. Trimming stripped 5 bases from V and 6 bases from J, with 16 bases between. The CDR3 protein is CASSTMKGGAGELFF. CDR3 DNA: TGTGCCAGCAGCACGATGAAGGGCGGGGCCGGGGAGCTGTTTTTT.